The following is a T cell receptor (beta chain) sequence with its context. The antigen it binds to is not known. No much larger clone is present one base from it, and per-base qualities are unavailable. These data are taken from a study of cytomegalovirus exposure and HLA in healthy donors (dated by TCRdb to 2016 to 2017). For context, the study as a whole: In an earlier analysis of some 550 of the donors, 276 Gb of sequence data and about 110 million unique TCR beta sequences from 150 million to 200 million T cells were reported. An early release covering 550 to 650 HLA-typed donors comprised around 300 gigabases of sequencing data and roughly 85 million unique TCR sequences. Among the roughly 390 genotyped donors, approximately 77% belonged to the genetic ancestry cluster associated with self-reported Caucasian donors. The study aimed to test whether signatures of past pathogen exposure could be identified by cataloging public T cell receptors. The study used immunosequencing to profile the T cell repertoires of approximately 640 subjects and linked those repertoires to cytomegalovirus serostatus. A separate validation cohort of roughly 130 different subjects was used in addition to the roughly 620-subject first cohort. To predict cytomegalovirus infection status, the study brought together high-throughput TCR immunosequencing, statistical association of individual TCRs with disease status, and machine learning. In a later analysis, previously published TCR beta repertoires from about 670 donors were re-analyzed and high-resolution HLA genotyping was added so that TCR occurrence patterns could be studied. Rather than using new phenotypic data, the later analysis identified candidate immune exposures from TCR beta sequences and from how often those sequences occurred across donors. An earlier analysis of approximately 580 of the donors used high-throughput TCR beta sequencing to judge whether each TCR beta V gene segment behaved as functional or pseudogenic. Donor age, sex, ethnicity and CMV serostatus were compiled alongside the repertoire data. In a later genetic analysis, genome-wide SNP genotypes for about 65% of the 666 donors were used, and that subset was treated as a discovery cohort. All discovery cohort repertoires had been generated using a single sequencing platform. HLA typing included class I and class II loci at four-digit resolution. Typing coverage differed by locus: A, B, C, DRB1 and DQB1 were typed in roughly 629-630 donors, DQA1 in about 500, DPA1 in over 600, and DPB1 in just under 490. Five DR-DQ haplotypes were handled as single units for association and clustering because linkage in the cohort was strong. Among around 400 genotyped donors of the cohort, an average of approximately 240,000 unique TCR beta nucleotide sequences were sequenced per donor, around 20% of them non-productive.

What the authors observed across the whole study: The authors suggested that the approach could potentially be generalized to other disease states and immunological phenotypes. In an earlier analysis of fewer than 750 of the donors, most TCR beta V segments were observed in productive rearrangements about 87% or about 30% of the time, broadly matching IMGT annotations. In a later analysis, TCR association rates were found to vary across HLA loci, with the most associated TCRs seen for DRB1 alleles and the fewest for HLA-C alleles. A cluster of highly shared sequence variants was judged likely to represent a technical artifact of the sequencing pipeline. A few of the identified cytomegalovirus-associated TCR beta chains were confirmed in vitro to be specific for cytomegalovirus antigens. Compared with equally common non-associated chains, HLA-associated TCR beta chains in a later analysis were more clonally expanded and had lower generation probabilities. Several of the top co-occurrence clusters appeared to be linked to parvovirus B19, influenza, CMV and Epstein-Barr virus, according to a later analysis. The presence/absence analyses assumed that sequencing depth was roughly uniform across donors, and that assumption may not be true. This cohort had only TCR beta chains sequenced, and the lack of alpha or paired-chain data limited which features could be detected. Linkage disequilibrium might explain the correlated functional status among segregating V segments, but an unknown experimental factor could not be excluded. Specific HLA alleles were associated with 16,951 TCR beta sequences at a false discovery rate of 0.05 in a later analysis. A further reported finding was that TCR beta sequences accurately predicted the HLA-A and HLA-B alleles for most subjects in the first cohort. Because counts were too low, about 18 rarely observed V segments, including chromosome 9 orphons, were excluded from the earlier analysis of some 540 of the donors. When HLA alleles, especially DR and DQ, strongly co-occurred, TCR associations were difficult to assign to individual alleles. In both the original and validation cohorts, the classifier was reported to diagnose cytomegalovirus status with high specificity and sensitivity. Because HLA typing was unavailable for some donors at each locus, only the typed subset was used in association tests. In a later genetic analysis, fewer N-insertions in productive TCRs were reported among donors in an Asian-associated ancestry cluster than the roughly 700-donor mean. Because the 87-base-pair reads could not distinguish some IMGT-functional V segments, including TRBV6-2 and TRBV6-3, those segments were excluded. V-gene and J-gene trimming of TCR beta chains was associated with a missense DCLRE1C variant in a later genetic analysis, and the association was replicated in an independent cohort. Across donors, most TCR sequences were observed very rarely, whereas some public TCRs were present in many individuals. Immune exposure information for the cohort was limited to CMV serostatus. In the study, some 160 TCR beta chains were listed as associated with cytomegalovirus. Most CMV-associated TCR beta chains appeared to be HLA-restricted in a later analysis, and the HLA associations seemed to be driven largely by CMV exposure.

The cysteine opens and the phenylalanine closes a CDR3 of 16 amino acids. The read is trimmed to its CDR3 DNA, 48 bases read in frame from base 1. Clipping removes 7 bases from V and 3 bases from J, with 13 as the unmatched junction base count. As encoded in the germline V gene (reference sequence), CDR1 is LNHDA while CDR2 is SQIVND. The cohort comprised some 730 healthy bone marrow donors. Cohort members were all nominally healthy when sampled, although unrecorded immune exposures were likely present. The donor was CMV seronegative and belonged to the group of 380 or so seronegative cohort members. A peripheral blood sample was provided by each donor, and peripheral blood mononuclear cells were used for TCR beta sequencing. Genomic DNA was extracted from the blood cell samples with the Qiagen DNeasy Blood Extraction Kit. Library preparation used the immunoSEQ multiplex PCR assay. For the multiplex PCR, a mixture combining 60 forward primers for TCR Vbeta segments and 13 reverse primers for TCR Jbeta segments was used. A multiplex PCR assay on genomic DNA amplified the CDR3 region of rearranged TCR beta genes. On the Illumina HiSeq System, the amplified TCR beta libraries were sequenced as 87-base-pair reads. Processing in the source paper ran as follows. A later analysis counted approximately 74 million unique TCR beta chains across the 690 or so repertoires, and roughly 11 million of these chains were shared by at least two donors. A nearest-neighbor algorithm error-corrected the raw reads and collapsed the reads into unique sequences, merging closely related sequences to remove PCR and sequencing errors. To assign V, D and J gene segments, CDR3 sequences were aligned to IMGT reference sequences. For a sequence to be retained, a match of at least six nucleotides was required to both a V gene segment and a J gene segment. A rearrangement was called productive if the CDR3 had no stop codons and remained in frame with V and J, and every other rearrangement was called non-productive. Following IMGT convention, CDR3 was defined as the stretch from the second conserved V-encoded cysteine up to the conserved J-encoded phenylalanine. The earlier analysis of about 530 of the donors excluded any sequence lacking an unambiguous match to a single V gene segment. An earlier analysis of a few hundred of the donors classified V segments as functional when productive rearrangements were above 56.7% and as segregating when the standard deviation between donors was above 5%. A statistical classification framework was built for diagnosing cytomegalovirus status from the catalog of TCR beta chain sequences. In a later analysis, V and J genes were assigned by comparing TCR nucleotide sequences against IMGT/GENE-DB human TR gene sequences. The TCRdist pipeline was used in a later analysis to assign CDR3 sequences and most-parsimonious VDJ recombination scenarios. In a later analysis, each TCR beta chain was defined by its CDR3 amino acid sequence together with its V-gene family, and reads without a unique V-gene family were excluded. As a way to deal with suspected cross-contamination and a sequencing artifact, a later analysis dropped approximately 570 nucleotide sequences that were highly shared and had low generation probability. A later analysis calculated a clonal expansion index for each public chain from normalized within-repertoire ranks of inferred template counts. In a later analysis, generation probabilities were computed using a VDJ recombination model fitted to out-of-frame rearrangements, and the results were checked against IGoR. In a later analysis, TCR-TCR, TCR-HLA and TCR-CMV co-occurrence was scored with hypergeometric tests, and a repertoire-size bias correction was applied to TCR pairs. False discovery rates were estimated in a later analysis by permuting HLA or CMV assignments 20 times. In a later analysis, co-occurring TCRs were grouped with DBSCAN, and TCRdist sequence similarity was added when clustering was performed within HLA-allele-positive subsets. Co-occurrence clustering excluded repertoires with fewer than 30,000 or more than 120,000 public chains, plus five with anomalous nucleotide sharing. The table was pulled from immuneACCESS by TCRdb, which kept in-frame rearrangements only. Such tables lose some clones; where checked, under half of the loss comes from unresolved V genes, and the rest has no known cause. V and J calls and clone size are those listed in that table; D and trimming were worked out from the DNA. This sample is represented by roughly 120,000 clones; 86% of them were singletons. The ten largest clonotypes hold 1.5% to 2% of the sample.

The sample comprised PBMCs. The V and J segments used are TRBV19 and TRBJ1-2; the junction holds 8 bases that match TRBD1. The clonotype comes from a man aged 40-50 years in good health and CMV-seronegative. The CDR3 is CASKSSGGRVDYGYTF. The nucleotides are TGTGCCAGTAAATCCTCAGGGGGCAGGGTGGACTATGGCTACACCTTC.